This TCR beta chain was documented in a study of T-cell memory formation after mild COVID-19. TCRdb reprocessed the 5' RACE reads with MiXCR, giving one entry per CDR3 protein. The table shows 470,000 or so distinct CDR3 sequences, with over 15% occurring only once. The sample holds a few counts of this clonotype. The sample was PBMCs or a T cell subset sorted from them (not recorded which). This sequence was found in an adult woman who had mild COVID-19 (a few samples of this study predate the infection). Cell type and time point are not known.

The CDR3 DNA sequence: TGTGCCTGGAGTTGGGGTCCGACCGGTGGCGAGCAGTACTTC. Translating gives CAWSWGPTGGEQYF. The chain uses TRBV30 and TRBJ2-7; D is uncertain. There are 14 residues in the CDR3. Per germline, CDR1 GTSNPN and CDR2 SVGIG (reference sequence). V lost 2 bases and J 6 bases, leaving 17 bases between the germline ends.